This TCR beta chain was found in a study of T cells in Graves' hyperthyroidism and ophthalmopathy. Researchers took RNA transcripts and amplified the TCR beta CDR3 regions from them. HTBI primers drove first-round RT-PCR of the TCR CDR3. TCRdb reprocessed the multiplex PCR reads with MiXCR, giving one entry per CDR3 protein. Found here are over 650,000 distinct CDR3 sequences, approximately 16% of them singletons; the top ten hold around 7.7%. Clinical symptoms, serum thyroxine, TRAb, thyroid ultrasound and orbital computed tomography established diagnosis. This clonotype was seen at least ten times. Trimming removed 6 bases from V and 2 bases from J, with 17 bases in between. The CDR3 has 15 amino acids.

The receptor was derived from a man between 18 and 29 years old with Graves' hyperthyroidism. The gene calls are TRBV12-3 or TRBV12-4 and TRBJ2-7; possible D gene TRBD2, 5 bases. The specimen sequenced was blood. The CDR3 nucleotides read TGTGCCAGCAGCCTCCGGGAAGGACTTACCTACGAGCAGTACTTC. Translating it yields CASSLREGLTYEQYF.